The 28 T cell receptor beta chains presented below share a single source sample, sequenced in a study of blood T cell repertoires in COVID-19 (dated by TCRdb to about 2020). Receptors were amplified or captured by the immunoSEQ multiplex PCR assay. The table comes from immuneACCESS by way of TCRdb, which keeps in-frame sequences with V and J called. Part of the clones is missing from these tables; in studies checked, under half for an unresolved V gene and the rest for unknown reasons. This sample has some 250,000 clones in its table, and around 84% of those were observed once. The top ten clonotypes cover less than 5% of the sample. The sample taken for sequencing was peripheral blood. These receptors came from a man aged 60-69 years with acute or convalescent COVID-19.

This clone was observed a single time. A read error may produce the germline difference seen at one junction end. The V call is TRBV7-7, the J call TRBJ1-5; TRBD1 agrees at 10 bases. The V gene's germline CDR1 is SSHAT and CDR2 FNYEAQ (reference sequence). CDR3 size: 18 residues. The CDR3 spells CASTRGGRQGAFYQPQHF. As DNA, the CDR3 is TGTGCTAGCACCCGGGGGGGCCGACAGGGGGCTTTTTATCAGCCCCAGCATTTT.

The chain has TRBV6-6 and TRBJ2-1, with unresolved D. V lost 0 bases and J lost 4, with 4 bases in between. The CDR3 is made up of 13 amino acids. Germline V gene lookup returns CDR1 MNHNY and CDR2 SVGAGI (reference sequence). CDR3 amino acids: CASSYSSYNEQFF. The CDR3 DNA reads as TGTGCCAGCAGTTACTCTTCGTACAATGAGCAGTTCTTC.

CDR3 bases: TGCGCCAGCAGCTTGGTGGGGACAGGGGGCACAGATACGCAGTATTTT. Encoded protein: CASSLVGTGGTDTQYF. V and J are TRBV5-1 and TRBJ2-3, with 10 bases lining up with TRBD1. From germline, CDR1 is SGHRS and CDR2 YFSETQ. J lost 1 base, V lost 0 bases, and 2 bases had no gene match. CDR3 size: 16 residues.

This rearrangement joins TRBV7-9 to TRBJ1-1, with TRBD1 as a possible D gene (6 bases). V lost 3 bases and J lost 3, with 23 bases in between. This CDR3 region has 18 residues. The germline V gene has CDR1 SEHNR and CDR2 FQNEAQ (reference sequence). The CDR3 reads CASSFQEAGGAQDTEAFF. The DNA of the CDR3 is TGTGCCAGCAGCTTTCAGGAAGCCGGGGGGGCGCAAGACACTGAAGCTTTCTTT.

The rearrangement links TRBV2 to TRBJ2-3; D is perhaps TRBD1 (5 bases). CDR1 and CDR2 from the germline V gene are SNHLY and FYNNEI. Trimming took 1 base from V and 0 from J, leaving 11 bases between them. This CDR3 contains 16 residues. CDR3 loop: CASSEVTGLSTDTQYF. The CDR3 nucleotides read TGTGCCAGCAGTGAAGTTACAGGCCTCAGCACAGATACGCAGTATTTT.

J is TRBJ2-3 and V is TRBV28; 8 bases are shared with TRBD2. Germline values: CDR1 MDHEN, CDR2 SYDVKM. The CDR3 sequence is 18 residues long. The V gene end was trimmed by 3 bases and the J gene end by 2 bases; junction bases not matched to a gene: 13. CDR3 residues: CASSFGLAGELFTDTQYF. In nucleotides, the CDR3 is TGTGCCAGCAGTTTCGGTCTAGCGGGCGAACTATTCACAGATACGCAGTATTTT. The full variable domain, rest sourced from reference TRBV28 and TRBJ2-3, is DVKVTQSSRYLVKRTGEKVFLECVQDMDHENMFWYRQDPGLGLRLIYFSYDVKMKEKGDIPEGYSVSREKKERFSLILESASTNQTSMYLCASSFGLAGELFTDTQYFGPGTRLTVL.

This clone has only one observation. This chain connects TRBV9 to TRBJ1-2, with TRBD1 matching 11 bases. Germline V gene sequence: CDR1 SGDLS, CDR2 YYNGEE. CDR3 length: 14 amino acids. The ends lost 4 bases at V and 2 bases at J; junction bases unmatched: 1. CDR3 nucleotide sequence: TGTGCCAGCAGCTGGGACAGGGGGAACTATGGCTACACCTTC. Translated, it gives CASSWDRGNYGYTF.

This chain connects TRBV21-1 to TRBJ2-7; the listed D gene, TRBD1, was not tested against the DNA. TRBV21-1 represents a pseudogene. The CDR3 spans 11 residues. The CDR3 nucleotides are TGTGCCTCCTCCTCATGGGCCGAGCAGTACTTC. Translation: CASSSWAEQYF.

The genes are TRBV5-6 and TRBJ2-2, with D possibly TRBD1 on 6 matching bases. Looked up from germline, CDR1 is SGHDT and CDR2 is YYEEEE. Between the trimmed V and J ends, which lost 5 bases and 0 bases, there was a span of 8 bases. There are 14 residues in the CDR3. Here the CDR3 reads CASRRTANTGELFF. The CDR3 nucleotides are TGTGCCAGCAGGCGGACAGCGAACACCGGGGAGCTGTTTTTT.

The rearrangement joins TRBV5-4 to TRBJ2-2; 7 nucleotides match TRBD2. The CDR3 runs 16 residues. Germline CDR1 and CDR2: SGHNT and YYREEE (reference sequence). With V trimmed by 1 base and J by 3 bases, 6 bases remained unmatched. The chain's CDR3 is CASSLFERGYTGELFF. CDR3 coding DNA: TGTGCCAGCAGCTTGTTCGAGCGGGGTTACACCGGGGAGCTGTTTTTT.

The V gene is TRBV10-3, the J gene TRBJ2-1, with TRBD2 identical over 11 bases. The V and J ends lost 8 bases and 4 bases, in that order; junction bases with no gene match: 7. The CDR3 sequence is 15 residues long. The germline CDR1 and CDR2 sequences are ENHRY and SYGVKD. The CDR3 nucleotides are TGTGCCATCGGATCCGGGACTAGCGGATACAATGAGCAGTTCTTC. Encoded protein: CAIGSGTSGYNEQFF.

The chain employs TRBV15 and TRBJ2-3; TRBD2 agrees at 12 bases. This CDR3 contains 16 residues. V lost 3 bases, J lost 5 bases, and 6 bases stayed unmatched. Germline lookup yields CDR1 LNHNV and CDR2 YYDKDF (reference sequence). Here the CDR3 reads CATSRMTSGSGDTQYF. CDR3 in DNA: TGTGCCACCAGCAGGATGACTAGCGGGAGCGGAGATACGCAGTATTTT.

Only a few counts were recorded for this clone. The genes are TRBV2 and TRBJ2-3, with 12 bases identical to TRBD1. V lost 8 bases to trimming and J lost 7 bases; unmatched junction nucleotides: 7. Germline V gives CDR1 SNHLY, CDR2 FYNNEI. The CDR3 sequence is 14 residues long. The CDR3 spells CASGGQGALNTQYF. CDR3 nucleotides: TGTGCCAGCGGGGGACAGGGGGCATTAAATACGCAGTATTTT.

J is TRBJ2-7 and V is TRBV28; possible D gene TRBD1, 8 bases. Germline V gene lookup returns CDR1 MDHEN and CDR2 SYDVKM. The CDR3 covers 16 residues. The V end lost 1 base, the J end lost 2 bases, and 15 bases lay between the germline ends. The CDR3 reads CASSLSRTGRAYEQYF. CDR3 nucleotides: TGTGCCAGCAGTTTATCTCGGACAGGGAGGGCCTACGAGCAGTACTTC.

The gene calls are TRBV14 and TRBJ2-2; 11 bases are a match to TRBD2. CDR1 and CDR2 (germline): SGHDN, FVKESK. The CDR3 contains 18 residues. V was pared by 0 bases and J by 6 bases, with 9 bases of the junction left unmatched. Here the CDR3 reads CASSQDVVSGRAAGELFF. The DNA of the CDR3 is TGTGCCAGCAGCCAAGACGTGGTTAGCGGGAGGGCCGCCGGGGAGCTGTTTTTT.

This sequence joins TRBV7-6 and TRBJ2-2, with 8 nucleotides matching TRBD2. V was clipped by 1 base and J by 0 bases; unmatched bases: 7. The CDR3 sequence is 18 residues long. Germline CDR1 is SGHVS and CDR2 is FNYEAQ. Here the CDR3 DNA reads TGTGCCAGCAGCTTAGAGGCGGGGGGCCACGCGAACACCGGGGAGCTGTTTTTT. This gives the protein CASSLEAGGHANTGELFF.

This clone has only one observation. This chain connects TRBV19 to TRBJ2-7, with unresolved D. The CDR3 is 14 amino acids. V lost 5 bases to trimming and J lost 3 bases, with 14 bases between them. Germline loops: CDR1 LNHDA, CDR2 SQIVND (reference sequence). Written as DNA, the CDR3 is TGTGCCAGTAGTCTATCCGGGTCCTTCTACGAGCAGTACTTC. It specifies CASSLSGSFYEQYF.

V is TRBV5-6 and J is TRBJ1-2; the D gene is possibly TRBD1 (6 bases). CDR1 SGHDT and CDR2 YYEEEE come from the germline V gene. The CDR3 is 14 amino acids. The V gene lost 0 bases and the J gene lost 8 bases, with 14 bases spanning the gap. CDR3 residues: CASSLGRGNGGYTF. DNA for the CDR3: TGTGCCAGCAGCTTGGGTAGGGGGAATGGAGGCTACACCTTC. The full variable domain, with the rest looked up from reference TRBV5-6 and TRBJ1-2, is DAGVTQSPTHLIKTRGQQVTLRCSPKSGHDTVSWYQQALGQGPQFIFQYYEEEERQRGNFPDRFSGHQFPNYSSELNVNALLLGDSALYLCASSLGRGNGGYTFGSGTRLTVV.

The chain couples TRBV6-5 to TRBJ1-2; no reliable D call. This CDR3 spans 11 amino acids. CDR1 is MNHEY and CDR2 is SVGAGI in the germline V gene. Trimming took 8 bases from V and 7 from J, leaving 11 bases between them. As DNA, the CDR3 is TGTGCCAGCGTGAGCGGCCTTGGCTACACCTTC. This encodes CASVSGLGYTF.

This clone was detected only once. This CDR3 is CASNGAADTQYF. As DNA, the CDR3 is TGTGCCAGCAATGGGGCGGCAGATACGCAGTATTTT. V usage is TRBV5-4 and J usage is TRBJ2-3; possible D gene TRBD1, 5 bases. CDR1 SGHNT and CDR2 YYREEE come from the germline V gene (reference sequence). With 6 bases removed from V and 4 bases from J, the gap between germline ends came to 9 bases. The CDR3 covers 12 residues.

The chain has TRBV27 and TRBJ2-1; TRBD2 is a possible D gene (6 bases). The CDR3 sequence is 14 residues long. Germline V gene lookup returns CDR1 MNHEY and CDR2 SMNVEV (reference sequence). Trimming stripped 6 bases from V and 9 bases from J, with 18 bases between. This chain's CDR3 is CASSPLAVGLEQFF. For the CDR3, the DNA is TGTGCCAGCAGCCCGTTAGCGGTAGGCCTTGAGCAGTTCTTC.

As DNA, the CDR3 is TGTGCCAGCCGCATACAGGGGAACCAAGAGACCCAGTACTTC. As protein: CASRIQGNQETQYF. V gene TRBV3-1 (or the pseudogene TRBV3-2) combines with J gene TRBJ2-5, with 7 bases that match TRBD1. The J segment lost 0 bases and the V segment lost 8 bases, leaving 6 bases of the junction unmatched. Germline-derived CDR1 and CDR2 are LGHDT and YNNKEL (reference sequence). The CDR3 is 14 residues long.

The rearrangement uses TRBV11-2 and TRBJ2-2; TRBD1 might be the D (5 bases). Germline V gene sequence: CDR1 SGHAT, CDR2 FQNNGV. The V and J ends lost 3 bases and 7 bases respectively, with 18 bases between them. This CDR3 has 16 amino acids. In DNA form, the CDR3 reads TGTGCCAGCAGCTTTATCCGCTCAGGGCGAAACGGGGAGCTGTTTTTT. Translating it yields CASSFIRSGRNGELFF.

This CDR3 is CASSFWGTYNEQFF. The CDR3 coding sequence is TGTGCCAGCAGTTTCTGGGGGACTTACAATGAGCAGTTCTTC. The chain combines TRBV27 with TRBJ2-1; TRBD2 is a possible D gene (6 bases). Germline values: CDR1 MNHEY, CDR2 SMNVEV (reference sequence). This CDR3 is built from 14 residues. The V end was cut by 3 bases, the J end by 4 bases, with 10 bases between.

The chain recombines TRBV5-8 with TRBJ2-7, with D uncertain. V shed 4 bases and J shed 3 bases, with 8 bases lying between them. The length of the CDR3 is 12 residues. Germline V gene lookup returns CDR1 SGHTS and CDR2 YDEGEE. CDR3 DNA sequence: TGTGCCAGCAGCCTACAGCTCTACGAGCAGTACTTC. Its translation is CASSLQLYEQYF.

The rearrangement joins TRBV14 to TRBJ1-2, with unresolved D. V was clipped by 2 bases and J by 7 bases, with 11 bases between them. CDR1 and CDR2 from the germline V gene are SGHDN and FVKESK. This CDR3 has 13 residues. Here the CDR3 DNA reads TGTGCCAGCAGCCAACAGGAATGGGCTGGCTACACCTTC. Residues: CASSQQEWAGYTF.

This chain joins TRBV18 and TRBJ2-1, with TRBD2 identical over 12 bases. CDR3 length: 14 residues. J was trimmed by 8 bases and V by 6 bases; bases with no gene match: 5. Germline loops: CDR1 KGHSH, CDR2 LQKENI. CDR3 amino acids: CASSRLAGDDEQFF. The CDR3 DNA sequence: TGTGCCAGCTCCCGACTAGCGGGAGACGATGAGCAGTTCTTC.

This clone was counted once. The chain uses TRBV12-3 or TRBV12-4 and TRBJ2-2; 7 positions match TRBD1. The trim removed 5 bases at V and 6 bases at J, leaving 3 bases unmatched. The CDR3 runs to 13 residues. CDR3 in amino acids: CASSQGVAGELFF. The DNA of the CDR3 is TGTGCCAGCAGTCAGGGGGTGGCCGGGGAGCTGTTTTTT.